These 31 T cell receptor beta chains originate from one sample sequenced in a study of cytomegalovirus exposure and HLA in healthy donors. Primers: 60 Vbeta forward and 13 Jbeta reverse. Measured with immunoSEQ multiplex PCR; TCRdb has only the in-frame clones, and not every one. In total, the table holds around 130,000 clones. Input material: PBMCs. These receptors all stem from a woman between 35 and 50 years old in good health and CMV-seronegative.

In the case of this clone: At one boundary the junction diverges from the germline segment, which might be a read error. The rearrangement uses TRBV7-3 and TRBJ1-1; D unresolved. CDR3 length: 14 amino acids. Germline V lookup: CDR1 SGHTA, CDR2 FQGTGA. The CDR3 nucleotides are TGTGCCGGCAGCGCGGGAGGATTGGGCACTGAAGCTTTCTTT. Amino acids: CAGSAGGLGTEAFF. Based on the CDR3 plus reference TRBV7-3 and TRBJ1-1, the full variable domain is GAGVSQTPSNKVTEKGKYVELRCDPISGHTALYWYRQSLGQGPEFLIYFQGTGAADDSGLPNDRFFAVRPEGSVSTLKIQRTERGDSAVYLCAGSAGGLGTEAFFGQGTRLTVV.

The chain joins TRBV7-8 to TRBJ1-6, with D maybe TRBD1 (6 bases). CDR1 is SGHVS, CDR2 FQNEAQ, per germline. Trimming left V 1 base short and J 10 bases short, with 14 bases between. CDR3 length: 15 amino acids. As DNA, the CDR3 is TGTGCCAGCAGCTTAGTGGGGGGGCGCGGGTCACCCCTCCACTTT. Translated: CASSLVGGRGSPLHF.

The chain couples TRBV2 to TRBJ2-2, with no clear D. Trimming took off 4 bases at V and 7 bases at J, with 10 bases between the two ends. Germline V gives CDR1 SNHLY, CDR2 FYNNEI. This CDR3 comprises 13 residues. The CDR3 sequence is CASSASYGGELFF. The CDR3 region has the DNA TGTGCCAGCAGTGCTAGTTACGGCGGGGAGCTGTTTTTT.

V gene TRBV5-4 combines with J gene TRBJ1-2; D unclear. CDR3 length: 14 amino acids. V lost 2 bases to trimming and J lost 1 base, with 9 bases between them. The V gene's germline CDR1 is SGHNT and CDR2 YYREEE (reference sequence). DNA of the CDR3: TGTGCCAGCAGCTTCGGCGGAGATAACTATGGCTACACCTTC. It specifies CASSFGGDNYGYTF. Full variable domain (outside the CDR3, taken from reference TRBV5-4 and TRBJ1-2): ETGVTQSPTHLIKTRGQQVTLRCSSQSGHNTVSWYQQALGQGPQFIFQYYREEENGRGNFPPRFSGLQFPNYSSELNVNALELDDSALYLCASSFGGDNYGYTFGSGTRLTVV.

The chain has TRBV9 and TRBJ2-7; TRBD1 matches at 9 bases. CDR1 and CDR2 from the germline V gene are SGDLS and YYNGEE. The CDR3 extends over 14 amino acids. V lost 5 bases, J lost 4 bases, and 7 bases stayed unmatched. CDR3 loop: CASSALGQGYEQYF. CDR3 DNA sequence: TGTGCCAGCAGTGCCTTGGGACAGGGTTACGAGCAGTACTTC.

The chain recombines TRBV14 with TRBJ1-1, with 9 bases matching TRBD1. The CDR3 extends over 16 amino acids. Germline V gives CDR1 SGHDN, CDR2 FVKESK. After removal of 2 bases from V and 3 bases from J, the junction contained 7 bases not matched to a gene. In nucleotides, the CDR3 is TGTGCCAGCAGCCAAATTACCGGGACAGGGTACACTGAAGCTTTCTTT. Translation gives CASSQITGTGYTEAFF.

J is TRBJ2-5 and V is TRBV7-8; perhaps TRBD2 as D (5 bases). The DNA end is more similar to TRBJ2-7, so the J call may be wrong. Per the germline V gene, CDR1 is SGHVS and CDR2 is FQNEAQ. This CDR3 spans 16 amino acids. The CDR3 coding sequence is TGTGCCAGCAGCTTAGCTATCCGACGGGGTCCCTACGAGCAGTACTTC. This encodes CASSLAIRRGPYEQYF.

The chain couples TRBV27 to TRBJ2-4; maybe TRBD1 (5 bases). The CDR3 has 13 amino acids. Germline lookup yields CDR1 MNHEY and CDR2 SMNVEV (reference sequence). Trimming removed 7 bases at V and 3 bases at J, with 10 bases between. Written as DNA, the CDR3 is TGTGCCAGCACCTCCCAGGGCAAAAACATTCAGTACTTC. Protein sequence: CASTSQGKNIQYF.

The chain uses TRBV7-3 and TRBJ2-7, with 10 bases matching TRBD1. V was clipped by 4 bases and J by 6 bases; unmatched bases: 9. Germline CDR1 reads SGHTA; CDR2 reads FQGTGA. The CDR3 spans 15 residues. The chain's CDR3 is CASSSLGGTGAEQYF. In DNA form, the CDR3 reads TGTGCCAGCAGCTCCTTGGGGGGGACAGGGGCCGAGCAGTACTTC.

This chain uses TRBV18 with TRBJ2-3; 7 nucleotides align to TRBD2. V gave up 5 bases and J gave up 2 bases; unmatched junction bases: 10. This CDR3 is built from 16 residues. CDR1 and CDR2 (germline): KGHSH, LQKENI. CDR3 amino acids: CASSNLVAGDTDTQYF. CDR3 DNA: TGTGCCAGCTCAAATTTGGTTGCGGGGGACACAGATACGCAGTATTTT.

The chain recombines TRBV6-5 with TRBJ1-1; D unclear. The CDR3 totals 11 residues. V was pared by 6 bases and J by 7 bases, with 9 bases between. Looked up from germline, CDR1 is MNHEY and CDR2 is SVGAGI. CDR3 bases: TGTGCCAGCAGCACATACAGTGAAGCTTTCTTT. Its protein is CASSTYSEAFF.

The chain employs TRBV2 and TRBJ1-5; tentative D call: TRBD1 (5 bases). CDR3 length: 15 residues. Per the germline V gene, CDR1 is SNHLY and CDR2 is FYNNEI. Deletions cut 3 bases from V and 1 base from J, with 10 bases between. Written as DNA, the CDR3 is TGTGCCAGCAGTGAGGGGGGGTTCAGCAATCAGCCCCAGCATTTT. Its translation is CASSEGGFSNQPQHF.

The chain is built from TRBV5-1 and TRBJ1-5, with D tentatively TRBD1 (5 bases). CDR3 length equals 15 residues. Germline CDR1 reads SGHRS; CDR2 reads YFSETQ. V lost 4 bases and J lost 4, with 15 bases in between. CDR3: CASSLWSGGNQPQHF. The DNA for the CDR3 is TGCGCCAGCAGCCTATGGTCCGGGGGAAATCAGCCCCAGCATTTT. The full variable domain, in which reference TRBV5-1 and TRBJ1-5 provide the parts outside the CDR3, is KAGVTQTPRYLIKTRGQQVTLSCSPISGHRSVSWYQQTPGQGLQFLFEYFSETQRNKGNFPGRFSGRQFSNSRSEMNVSTLELGDSALYLCASSLWSGGNQPQHFGDGTRLSIL.

The J gene is TRBJ1-3, the V gene TRBV28; TRBD1 matches 7 bases. This CDR3 has 17 amino acids. Germline CDR1 reads MDHEN; CDR2 reads SYDVKM. Germline trimming cut 2 bases from V and 0 bases from J; bases unmatched to any gene: 7. The CDR3 region is CASSLARQGTSGNTIYF. The CDR3 DNA follows: TGTGCCAGCAGTTTAGCTAGACAGGGAACCTCTGGAAACACCATATATTTT.

V gene TRBV10-3 combines with J gene TRBJ2-2; D remains unclear. V was clipped by 3 bases and J by 1 base, with 6 bases between them. The CDR3 is made up of 14 amino acids. Germline-derived CDR1 and CDR2 are ENHRY and SYGVKD. CDR3 nucleotide sequence: TGTGCCATCAGTGAAACAGAGAACACCGGGGAGCTGTTTTTT. Protein sequence: CAISETENTGELFF.

V gene TRBV5-1 combines with J gene TRBJ2-5, with D possibly matching TRBD2 (6 bases). This CDR3 has 15 amino acids. CDR1 SGHRS and CDR2 YFSETQ come from the germline V gene. Trimming left V 3 bases short and J 1 base short, with 13 bases between. The CDR3 region has the DNA TGCGCCAGCAGCTGGGGGGTAATGTTCCAAGAGACCCAGTACTTC. Encoded protein: CASSWGVMFQETQYF. The full variable domain, rest sourced from reference TRBV5-1 and TRBJ2-5, is KAGVTQTPRYLIKTRGQQVTLSCSPISGHRSVSWYQQTPGQGLQFLFEYFSETQRNKGNFPGRFSGRQFSNSRSEMNVSTLELGDSALYLCASSWGVMFQETQYFGPGTRLLVL.

This sequence joins TRBV5-3 and TRBJ1-1; 7 nucleotides match TRBD1. TRBV5-3 qualifies as an ORF whose function is uncertain. The CDR3 is 14 amino acids. With 0 bases clipped from V and 5 bases from J, the junction kept 4 bases outside the gene matches. The CDR3 nucleotides read TGTGCCAGAAGCTTGGGCAGGGGGGTGACTGAAGCTTTCTTT. It yields the protein CARSLGRGVTEAFF.

This chain joins TRBV10-3 and TRBJ2-3; D remains ambiguous. The V and J ends lost 2 bases and 0 bases respectively, with 6 bases between them. CDR1 is ENHRY and CDR2 is SYGVKD in the germline V gene. This CDR3 contains 14 residues. The chain's CDR3 is CAISEDKSTDTQYF. The CDR3 coding sequence is TGTGCCATCAGTGAGGACAAGAGCACAGATACGCAGTATTTT.

The V and J genes are TRBV5-1 and TRBJ1-2, with 8 nucleotides matching TRBD1. After removal of 0 bases from V and 4 bases from J, the junction contained 5 bases not matched to a gene. The germline V gene has CDR1 SGHRS and CDR2 YFSETQ. The CDR3 has 15 residues. The CDR3 sequence is CASSLAFGTGYGYTF. In nucleotides, the CDR3 is TGCGCCAGCAGCTTGGCCTTCGGGACAGGCTATGGCTACACCTTC.

The chain has TRBV2 and TRBJ2-3; 10 bases map to TRBD2. The CDR3 is 14 residues long. The germline CDR1 and CDR2 sequences are SNHLY and FYNNEI. V trimming: 8 bases; J trimming: 2 bases; junction bases outside the gene matches: 4. The CDR3, as DNA: TGTGCCAGCGCAGGACTAGCGGTCACAGATACGCAGTATTTT. This codes for CASAGLAVTDTQYF.

The rearrangement uses TRBV2 and TRBJ2-6; a weak D match, TRBD2 (5 bases). Germline-derived CDR1 and CDR2 are SNHLY and FYNNEI. Trimming removed 6 bases from V and 2 bases from J, with 11 bases in between. The CDR3 contains 15 residues. CDR3 region: CASRPGNTGANVLTF. The CDR3 region has the DNA TGTGCCAGCAGGCCCGGGAATACTGGGGCCAACGTCCTGACTTTC.

V and J are TRBV5-1 and TRBJ2-2; 7 nucleotides match TRBD1. Germline assignment: CDR1 SGHRS and CDR2 YFSETQ. Trimming cost V 4 bases and J 2 bases; bases outside gene matches: 14. The CDR3 runs 18 residues. The CDR3 region is CASSRRGPDRRNTGELFF. The CDR3 DNA follows: TGCGCCAGCAGCCGTAGGGGACCGGACAGGAGAAACACCGGGGAGCTGTTTTTT.

The V and J genes are TRBV28 and TRBJ2-7; TRBD1 aligns across 9 bases. The CDR3 has 15 residues. In germline, CDR1 is MDHEN, CDR2 SYDVKM. With 7 bases clipped from V and 4 bases from J, the junction kept 11 bases outside the gene matches. CDR3 loop: CASTLGGQGRYEQYF. The DNA of the CDR3 is TGTGCCAGCACCCTGGGAGGACAGGGGCGGTACGAGCAGTACTTC. Filled out from reference TRBV28 and TRBJ2-7, the complete variable domain reads DVKVTQSSRYLVKRTGEKVFLECVQDMDHENMFWYRQDPGLGLRLIYFSYDVKMKEKGDIPEGYSVSREKKERFSLILESASTNQTSMYLCASTLGGQGRYEQYFGPGTRLTVT.

The chain combines TRBV28 with TRBJ1-2; TRBD1 matches at 9 bases. J gave up 0 bases and V 4 bases, and 3 bases lay outside the gene matches. The length of the CDR3 is 15 residues. Germline CDR1 reads MDHEN; CDR2 reads SYDVKM. The CDR3 region is CASSYGDRANYGYTF. The CDR3 DNA sequence: TGTGCCAGCAGTTATGGGGACAGGGCTAACTATGGCTACACCTTC.

The gene calls are TRBV7-9 and TRBJ1-3, with no clear D. The length of the CDR3 is 16 residues. CDR1 SEHNR and CDR2 FQNEAQ come from the germline V gene (reference sequence). V lost 2 bases to trimming and J lost 0 bases, with 11 bases between them. The DNA for the CDR3 is TGTGCCAGCAGCTTAATCTCACACAGCTCTGGAAACACCATATATTTT. This encodes CASSLISHSSGNTIYF.

The chain carries TRBV9 and TRBJ1-2, with D perhaps matching TRBD1 (6 bases). This CDR3 is built from 17 residues. Trimming removed 4 bases from V and 2 bases from J, with 21 bases in between. CDR1 SGDLS and CDR2 YYNGEE come from the germline V gene. The CDR3 sequence is CASSHTPRGGTNYGYTF. For the CDR3, the DNA is TGTGCCAGCAGCCATACCCCCAGGGGAGGGACCAACTATGGCTACACCTTC. The entire variable domain, with the rest obtained from reference TRBV9 and TRBJ1-2, is as follows: DSGVTQTPKHLITATGQRVTLRCSPRSGDLSVYWYQQSLDQGLQFLIQYYNGEERAKGNILERFSAQQFPDLHSELNLSSLELGDSALYFCASSHTPRGGTNYGYTFGSGTRLTVV.

The CDR3 reads CASSQVGQPNTGELFF. The CDR3 bases are TGTGCCAGCAGCCAAGTCGGACAGCCTAACACCGGGGAGCTGTTTTTT. The rearrangement links TRBV4-2 to TRBJ2-2; the D gene is possibly TRBD1 (6 bases). Germline CDR1 and CDR2: LGHNA and YNFKEQ. Trimming took off 1 base at V and 2 bases at J, with 11 bases between the two ends. The CDR3 length is 16 residues.

This rearrangement joins TRBV2 to TRBJ2-3; unclear D gene. V was cut by 1 base and J by 7 bases, with 12 bases left in between. Germline V gene lookup returns CDR1 SNHLY and CDR2 FYNNEI. The CDR3 runs to 14 residues. The CDR3 spells CASSEGPSRYTQYF. In DNA, the CDR3 is TGTGCCAGCAGTGAAGGTCCTAGTAGATATACGCAGTATTTT.

The chain carries TRBV4-1 and TRBJ1-5; 11 bases are shared with TRBD1. The V gene end was trimmed by 5 bases and the J gene end by 11 bases; junction bases not matched to a gene: 5. The germline V gene has CDR1 MGHRA and CDR2 YSYEKL. This CDR3 is 13 amino acids long. As DNA, the CDR3 is TGCGCCAGCAGCTGGACAGGGGGCGAGGCCCAGCATTTT. It codes for CASSWTGGEAQHF.

The chain couples TRBV25-1 to TRBJ1-6; the D is unclear. The V gene's germline CDR1 is MGHDK and CDR2 SYGVNS. The CDR3 is made up of 12 amino acids. Deletions cut 6 bases from V and 5 bases from J, with 5 bases between. The CDR3 here is CASRENNSPLHF. The CDR3 DNA reads as TGTGCCAGCAGGGAGAATAATTCACCCCTCCACTTT.

The chain uses TRBV4-3 and TRBJ2-2, with a weak D call TRBD1 (6 bases). With 4 bases removed from V and 4 bases from J, the gap between germline ends came to 13 bases. Germline values: CDR1 LGHNA, CDR2 YSLEER. This CDR3 comprises 15 residues. The CDR3, as DNA: TGCGCCAGCAGCCGGACAGTTTTGGGCACCGGGGAGCTGTTTTTT. Protein product: CASSRTVLGTGELFF.